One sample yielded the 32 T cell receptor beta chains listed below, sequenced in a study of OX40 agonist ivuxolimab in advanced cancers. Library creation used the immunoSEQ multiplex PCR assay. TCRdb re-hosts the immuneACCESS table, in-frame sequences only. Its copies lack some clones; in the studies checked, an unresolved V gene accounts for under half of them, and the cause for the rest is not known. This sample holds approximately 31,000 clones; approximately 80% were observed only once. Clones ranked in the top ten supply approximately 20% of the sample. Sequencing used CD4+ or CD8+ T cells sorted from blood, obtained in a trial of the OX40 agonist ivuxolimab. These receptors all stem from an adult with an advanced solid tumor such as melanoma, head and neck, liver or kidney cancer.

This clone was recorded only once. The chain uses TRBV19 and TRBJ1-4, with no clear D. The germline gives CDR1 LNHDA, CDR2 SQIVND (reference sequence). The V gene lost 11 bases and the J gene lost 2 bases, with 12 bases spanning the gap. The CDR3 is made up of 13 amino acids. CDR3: CAARRGTNEKLFF. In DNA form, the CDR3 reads TGTGCCGCCCGGCGGGGTACTAATGAAAAACTGTTTTTT. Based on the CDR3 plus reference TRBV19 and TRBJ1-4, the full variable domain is DGGITQSPKYLFRKEGQNVTLSCEQNLNHDAMYWYRQDPGQGLRLIYYSQIVNDFQKGDIAEGYSVSREKKESFPLTVTSAQKNPTAFYLCAARRGTNEKLFFGSGTQLSVL.

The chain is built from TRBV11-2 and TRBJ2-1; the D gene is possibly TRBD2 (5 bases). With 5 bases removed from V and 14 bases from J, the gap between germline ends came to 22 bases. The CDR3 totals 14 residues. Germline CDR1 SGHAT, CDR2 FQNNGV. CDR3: CASSPDGERPVKFF. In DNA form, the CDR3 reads TGTGCCAGCAGCCCAGACGGAGAGCGGCCCGTGAAGTTCTTC.

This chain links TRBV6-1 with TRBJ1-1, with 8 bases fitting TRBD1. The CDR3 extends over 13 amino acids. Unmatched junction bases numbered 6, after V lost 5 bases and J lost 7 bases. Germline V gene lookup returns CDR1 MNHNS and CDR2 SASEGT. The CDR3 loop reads CASSKDRDFEAFF. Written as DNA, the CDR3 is TGTGCCAGCAGTAAGGACAGGGATTTTGAAGCTTTCTTT.

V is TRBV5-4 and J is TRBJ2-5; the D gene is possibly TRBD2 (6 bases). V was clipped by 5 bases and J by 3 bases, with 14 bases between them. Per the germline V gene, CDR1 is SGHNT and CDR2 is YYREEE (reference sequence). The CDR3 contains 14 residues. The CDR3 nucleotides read TGTGCCAGCAGACAGCAAGCGGGCGAAGAGACCCAGTACTTC. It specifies CASRQQAGEETQYF.

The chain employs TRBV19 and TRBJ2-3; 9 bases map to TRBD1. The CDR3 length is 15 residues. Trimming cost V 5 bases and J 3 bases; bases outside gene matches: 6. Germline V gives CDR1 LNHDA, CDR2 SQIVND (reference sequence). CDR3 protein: CASSPRGQGTDTQYF. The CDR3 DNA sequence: TGTGCCAGTAGTCCGCGCGGACAGGGGACAGATACGCAGTATTTT.

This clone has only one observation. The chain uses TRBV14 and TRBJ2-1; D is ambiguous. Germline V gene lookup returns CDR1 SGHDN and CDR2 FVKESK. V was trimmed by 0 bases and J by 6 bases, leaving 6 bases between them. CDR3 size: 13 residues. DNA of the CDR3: TGTGCCAGCAGCCAAGAACTAATCAATGAGCAGTTCTTC. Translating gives CASSQELINEQFF.

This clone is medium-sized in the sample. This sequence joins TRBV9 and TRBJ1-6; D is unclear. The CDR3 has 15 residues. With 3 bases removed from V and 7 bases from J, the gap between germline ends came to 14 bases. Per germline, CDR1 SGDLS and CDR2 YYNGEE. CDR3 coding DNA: TGTGCCAGCAGCGCCGCCGGGTCTCAAAATTCACCCCTCCACTTT. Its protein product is CASSAAGSQNSPLHF. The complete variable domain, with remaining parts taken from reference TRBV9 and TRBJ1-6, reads DSGVTQTPKHLITATGQRVTLRCSPRSGDLSVYWYQQSLDQGLQFLIQYYNGEERAKGNILERFSAQQFPDLHSELNLSSLELGDSALYFCASSAAGSQNSPLHFGNGTRLTVT.

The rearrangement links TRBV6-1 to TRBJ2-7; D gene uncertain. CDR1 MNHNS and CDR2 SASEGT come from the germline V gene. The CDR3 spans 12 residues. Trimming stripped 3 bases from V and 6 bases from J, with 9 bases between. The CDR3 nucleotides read TGTGCCAGCAGTGACTTCTTCGGCGAGCAGTACTTC. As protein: CASSDFFGEQYF.

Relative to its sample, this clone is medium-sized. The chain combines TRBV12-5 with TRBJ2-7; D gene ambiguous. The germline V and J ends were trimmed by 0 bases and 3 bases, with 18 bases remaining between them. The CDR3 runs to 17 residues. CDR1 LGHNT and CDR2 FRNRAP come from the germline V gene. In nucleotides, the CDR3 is TGTGCTAGTGGTTTGGTAAATCTCACCCTGGGCGACTACGAGCAGTACTTC. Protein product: CASGLVNLTLGDYEQYF. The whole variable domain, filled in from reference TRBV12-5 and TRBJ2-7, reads DARVTQTPRHKVTEMGQEVTMRCQPILGHNTVFWYRQTMMQGLELLAYFRNRAPLDDSGMPKDRFSAEMPDATLATLKIQPSEPRDSAVYFCASGLVNLTLGDYEQYFGPGTRLTVT.

The CDR3 sequence: CASSPTSSGGLNEQFF. The CDR3 bases are TGTGCCAGCAGCCCGACATCTAGCGGGGGCTTGAATGAGCAGTTCTTC. V and J are TRBV4-2 and TRBJ2-1, with TRBD2 matching over 10 bases. V trimming: 4 bases; J trimming: 7 bases; junction bases outside the gene matches: 10. This CDR3 is built from 16 residues. CDR1 is LGHNA and CDR2 is YNFKEQ in the germline V gene.

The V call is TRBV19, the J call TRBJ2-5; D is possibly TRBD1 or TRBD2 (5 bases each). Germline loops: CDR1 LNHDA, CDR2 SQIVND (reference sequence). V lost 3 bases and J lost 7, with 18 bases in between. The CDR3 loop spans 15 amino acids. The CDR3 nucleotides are TGTGCCAGTAGTATCTCCGGGACCCAGGGTGGGACCCAGTACTTC. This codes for CASSISGTQGGTQYF. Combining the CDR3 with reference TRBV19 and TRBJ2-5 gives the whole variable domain DGGITQSPKYLFRKEGQNVTLSCEQNLNHDAMYWYRQDPGQGLRLIYYSQIVNDFQKGDIAEGYSVSREKKESFPLTVTSAQKNPTAFYLCASSISGTQGGTQYFGPGTRLLVL.

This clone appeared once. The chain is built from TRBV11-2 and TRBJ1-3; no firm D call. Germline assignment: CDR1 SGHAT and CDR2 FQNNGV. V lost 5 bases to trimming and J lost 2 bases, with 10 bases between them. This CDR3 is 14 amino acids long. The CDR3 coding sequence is TGTGCCAGCAGCCGAAATGGGGCTGGAAACACCATATATTTT. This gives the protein CASSRNGAGNTIYF.

The CDR3 reads CATKDSSYEQYF. DNA for the CDR3: TGTGCCACCAAAGACAGCTCCTACGAGCAGTACTTC. The V call is TRBV11-2, the J call TRBJ2-7, with a tentative D call TRBD1 (5 bases). The CDR3 runs 12 residues. With 10 bases removed from V and 0 bases from J, the gap between germline ends came to 10 bases. Looked up from germline, CDR1 is SGHAT and CDR2 is FQNNGV.

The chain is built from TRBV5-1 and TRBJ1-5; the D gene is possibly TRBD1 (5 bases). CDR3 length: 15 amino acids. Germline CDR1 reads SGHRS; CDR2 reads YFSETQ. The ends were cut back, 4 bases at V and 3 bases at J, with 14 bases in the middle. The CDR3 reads CASSGAGQLNQPQHF. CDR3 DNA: TGCGCCAGCAGCGGGGCGGGCCAGCTCAATCAGCCCCAGCATTTT.

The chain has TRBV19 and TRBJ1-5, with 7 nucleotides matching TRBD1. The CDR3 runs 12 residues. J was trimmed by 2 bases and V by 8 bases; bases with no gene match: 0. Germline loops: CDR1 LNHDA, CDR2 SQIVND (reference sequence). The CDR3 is CASGQGNQPQHF. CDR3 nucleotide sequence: TGTGCCAGTGGACAGGGCAATCAGCCCCAGCATTTT.

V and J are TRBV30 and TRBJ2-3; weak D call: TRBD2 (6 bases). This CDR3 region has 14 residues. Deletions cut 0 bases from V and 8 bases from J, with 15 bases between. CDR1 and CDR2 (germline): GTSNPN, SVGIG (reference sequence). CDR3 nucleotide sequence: TGTGCCTGGAGTGTATCGCTAGCGCAAGGTACGCAGTATTTT. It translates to CAWSVSLAQGTQYF.

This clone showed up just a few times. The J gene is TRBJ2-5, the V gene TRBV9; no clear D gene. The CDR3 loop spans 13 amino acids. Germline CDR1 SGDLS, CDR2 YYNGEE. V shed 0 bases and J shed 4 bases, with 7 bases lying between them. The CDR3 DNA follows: TGTGCCAGCAGCGTAGGCGGCCGAGAGACCCAGTACTTC. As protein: CASSVGGRETQYF. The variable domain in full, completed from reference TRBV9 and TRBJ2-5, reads DSGVTQTPKHLITATGQRVTLRCSPRSGDLSVYWYQQSLDQGLQFLIQYYNGEERAKGNILERFSAQQFPDLHSELNLSSLELGDSALYFCASSVGGRETQYFGPGTRLLVL.

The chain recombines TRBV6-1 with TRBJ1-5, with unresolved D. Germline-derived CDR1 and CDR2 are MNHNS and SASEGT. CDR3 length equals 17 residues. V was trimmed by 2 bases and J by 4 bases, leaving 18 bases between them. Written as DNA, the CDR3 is TGTGCCAGCAGTGAATATTTGGGCCCCGTCTTAAATCAGCCCCAGCATTTT. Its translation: CASSEYLGPVLNQPQHF.

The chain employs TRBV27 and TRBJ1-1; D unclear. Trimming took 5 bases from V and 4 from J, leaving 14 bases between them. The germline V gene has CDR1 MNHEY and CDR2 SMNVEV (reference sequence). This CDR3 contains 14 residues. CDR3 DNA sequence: TGTGCCAGCAGTCCTATGGTTGGGAGCACTGAAGCTTTCTTT. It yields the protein CASSPMVGSTEAFF.

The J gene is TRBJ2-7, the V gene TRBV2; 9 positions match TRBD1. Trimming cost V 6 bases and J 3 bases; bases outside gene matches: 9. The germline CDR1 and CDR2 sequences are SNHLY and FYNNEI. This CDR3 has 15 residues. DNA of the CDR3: TGTGCCAGCAGCGCCAACAGGGGGCCTTTCTACGAGCAGTACTTC. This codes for CASSANRGPFYEQYF.

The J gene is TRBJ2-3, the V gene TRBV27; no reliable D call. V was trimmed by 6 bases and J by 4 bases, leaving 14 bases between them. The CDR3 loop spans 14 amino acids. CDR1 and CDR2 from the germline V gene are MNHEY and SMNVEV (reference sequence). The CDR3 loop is CASSRYPGADTQYF. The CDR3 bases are TGTGCCAGCAGCCGATACCCCGGAGCAGATACGCAGTATTTT.

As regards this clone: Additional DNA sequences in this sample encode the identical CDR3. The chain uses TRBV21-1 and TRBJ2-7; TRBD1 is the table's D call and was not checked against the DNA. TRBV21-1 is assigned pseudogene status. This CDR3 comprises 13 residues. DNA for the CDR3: TGTGCCAGCAGTCCAGGTCCCACCGGCGAGCAGTACTTC. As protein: CASSPGPTGEQYF.

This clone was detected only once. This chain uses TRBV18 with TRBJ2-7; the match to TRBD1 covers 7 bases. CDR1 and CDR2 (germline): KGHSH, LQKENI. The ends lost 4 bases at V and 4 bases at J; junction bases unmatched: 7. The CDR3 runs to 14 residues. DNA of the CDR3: TGTGCCAGCTCACTGCCAGGGGGAAGATACGAGCAGTACTTC. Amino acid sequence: CASSLPGGRYEQYF.

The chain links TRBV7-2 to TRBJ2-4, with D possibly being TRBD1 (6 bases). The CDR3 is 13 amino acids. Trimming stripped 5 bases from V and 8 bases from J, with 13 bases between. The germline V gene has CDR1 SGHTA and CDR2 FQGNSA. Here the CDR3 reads CASSLRQADIQYF. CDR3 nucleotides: TGTGCCAGCAGCCTCAGACAGGCCGACATTCAGTACTTC.

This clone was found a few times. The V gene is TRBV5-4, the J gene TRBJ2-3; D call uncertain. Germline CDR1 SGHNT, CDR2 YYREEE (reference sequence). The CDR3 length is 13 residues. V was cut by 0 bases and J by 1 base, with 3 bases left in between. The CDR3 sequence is CASSLAGTDTQYF. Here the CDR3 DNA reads TGTGCCAGCAGCTTGGCAGGCACAGATACGCAGTATTTT. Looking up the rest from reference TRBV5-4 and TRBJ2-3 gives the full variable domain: ETGVTQSPTHLIKTRGQQVTLRCSSQSGHNTVSWYQQALGQGPQFIFQYYREEENGRGNFPPRFSGLQFPNYSSELNVNALELDDSALYLCASSLAGTDTQYFGPGTRLTVL.

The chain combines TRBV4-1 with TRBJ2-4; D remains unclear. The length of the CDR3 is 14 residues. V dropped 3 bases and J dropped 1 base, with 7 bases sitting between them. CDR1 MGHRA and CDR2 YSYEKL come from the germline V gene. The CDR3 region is CASSQLLAKNIQYF. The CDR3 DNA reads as TGCGCCAGCAGCCAGTTGTTGGCCAAAAACATTCAGTACTTC.

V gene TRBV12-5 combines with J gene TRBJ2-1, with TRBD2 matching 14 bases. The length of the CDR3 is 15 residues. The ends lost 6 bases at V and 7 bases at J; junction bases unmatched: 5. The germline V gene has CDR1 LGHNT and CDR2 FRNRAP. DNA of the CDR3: TGTGCTAGTGGGACTAGCGGGGGGGCCAGGAATGAGCAGTTCTTC. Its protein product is CASGTSGGARNEQFF.

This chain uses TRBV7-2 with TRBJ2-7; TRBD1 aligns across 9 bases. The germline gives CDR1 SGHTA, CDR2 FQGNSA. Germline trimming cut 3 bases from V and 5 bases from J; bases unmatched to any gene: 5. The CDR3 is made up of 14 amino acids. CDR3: CASSFGTGSDEQYF. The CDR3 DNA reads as TGTGCCAGCAGCTTCGGGACAGGGTCCGACGAGCAGTACTTC.

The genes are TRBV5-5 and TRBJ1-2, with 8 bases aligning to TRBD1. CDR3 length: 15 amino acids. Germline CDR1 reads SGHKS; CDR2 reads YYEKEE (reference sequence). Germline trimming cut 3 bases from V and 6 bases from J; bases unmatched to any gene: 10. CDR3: CASSSVDRGFHGYTF. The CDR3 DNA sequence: TGTGCCAGCAGCTCAGTAGACAGGGGCTTCCATGGCTACACCTTC.

DNA for the CDR3: TGTGCCAGCAGCTTAAAAGGGGGCGGTCAGCCCCAGCATTTT. Protein sequence: CASSLKGGGQPQHF. This chain joins TRBV7-2 and TRBJ1-5, with 7 bases lining up with TRBD1. Germline V lookup: CDR1 SGHTA, CDR2 FQGNSA. Trimming removed 2 bases from V and 6 bases from J; junction bases left unmatched: 4. The CDR3 is 14 residues long.

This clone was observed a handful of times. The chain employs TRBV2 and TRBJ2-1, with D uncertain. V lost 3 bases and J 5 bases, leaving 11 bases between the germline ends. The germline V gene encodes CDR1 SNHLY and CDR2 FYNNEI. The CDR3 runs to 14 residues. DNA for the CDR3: TGTGCCAGCAGTGACCCACAGCTCAACAATGAGCAGTTCTTC. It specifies CASSDPQLNNEQFF.

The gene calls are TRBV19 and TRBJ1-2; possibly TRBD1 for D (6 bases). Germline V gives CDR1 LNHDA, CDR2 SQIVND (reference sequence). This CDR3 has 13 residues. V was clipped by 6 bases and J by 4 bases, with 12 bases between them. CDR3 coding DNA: TGTGCCAGTAGGGGGGCGTTGGTCTATGGCTACACCTTC. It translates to CASRGALVYGYTF.